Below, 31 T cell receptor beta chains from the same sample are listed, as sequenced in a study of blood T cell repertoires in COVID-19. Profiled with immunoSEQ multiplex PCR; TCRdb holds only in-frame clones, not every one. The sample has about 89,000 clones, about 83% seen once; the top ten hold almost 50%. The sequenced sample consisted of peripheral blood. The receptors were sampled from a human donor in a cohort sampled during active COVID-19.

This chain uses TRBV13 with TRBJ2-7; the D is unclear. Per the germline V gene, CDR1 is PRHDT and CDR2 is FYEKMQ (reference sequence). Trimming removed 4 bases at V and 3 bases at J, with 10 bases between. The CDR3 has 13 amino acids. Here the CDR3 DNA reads TGTGCCAGCAGCTACCGCCTAATCTACGAGCAGTACTTC. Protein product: CASSYRLIYEQYF.

The CDR3 region has the DNA TGTGCCAGCAGTATTACCGGGACAGGGGCCTACGAGCAGTACTTC. It translates to CASSITGTGAYEQYF. This chain links TRBV28 with TRBJ2-7; 10 bases agree with TRBD1. J was trimmed by 2 bases and V by 5 bases; bases with no gene match: 6. Germline V gene sequence: CDR1 MDHEN, CDR2 SYDVKM. The CDR3 is 15 amino acids.

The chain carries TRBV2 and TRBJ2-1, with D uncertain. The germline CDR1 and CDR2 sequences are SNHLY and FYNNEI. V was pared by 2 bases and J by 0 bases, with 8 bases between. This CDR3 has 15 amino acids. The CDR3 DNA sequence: TGTGCCAGCAGTGAAAGTACTGTCTCCTACAATGAGCAGTTCTTC. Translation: CASSESTVSYNEQFF.

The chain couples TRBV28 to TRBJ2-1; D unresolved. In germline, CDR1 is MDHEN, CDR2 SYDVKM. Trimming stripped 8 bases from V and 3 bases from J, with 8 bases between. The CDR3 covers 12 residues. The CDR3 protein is CASGSSYNEQFF. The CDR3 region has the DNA TGTGCCAGCGGCTCTAGCTACAATGAGCAGTTCTTC.

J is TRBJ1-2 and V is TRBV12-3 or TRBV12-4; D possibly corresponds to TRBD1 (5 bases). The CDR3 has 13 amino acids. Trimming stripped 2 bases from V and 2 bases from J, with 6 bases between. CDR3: CASSLYRNYGYTF. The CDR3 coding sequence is TGTGCCAGCAGTTTATACAGGAACTATGGCTACACCTTC.

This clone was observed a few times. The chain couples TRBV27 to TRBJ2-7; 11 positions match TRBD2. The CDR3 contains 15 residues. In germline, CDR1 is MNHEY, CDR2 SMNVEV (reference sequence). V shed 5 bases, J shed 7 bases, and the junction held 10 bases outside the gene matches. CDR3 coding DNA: TGTGCCAGCAGTCCCACTAGCGGGAGCGTCCGGGAGCAGTACTTC. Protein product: CASSPTSGSVREQYF.

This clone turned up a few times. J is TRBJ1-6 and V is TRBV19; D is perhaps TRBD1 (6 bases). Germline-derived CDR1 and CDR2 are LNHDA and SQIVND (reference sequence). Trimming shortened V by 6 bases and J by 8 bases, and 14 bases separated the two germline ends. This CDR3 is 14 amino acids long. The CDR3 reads CASSPQGGDSPLHF. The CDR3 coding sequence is TGTGCCAGTAGCCCCCAAGGGGGGGATTCACCCCTCCACTTT. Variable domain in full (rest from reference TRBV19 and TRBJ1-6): DGGITQSPKYLFRKEGQNVTLSCEQNLNHDAMYWYRQDPGQGLRLIYYSQIVNDFQKGDIAEGYSVSREKKESFPLTVTSAQKNPTAFYLCASSPQGGDSPLHFGNGTRLTVT.

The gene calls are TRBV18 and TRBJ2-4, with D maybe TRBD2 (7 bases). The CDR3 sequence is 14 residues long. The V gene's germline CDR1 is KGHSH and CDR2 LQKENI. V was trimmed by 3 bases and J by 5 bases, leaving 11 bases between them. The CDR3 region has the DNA TGTGCCAGCTCACCGGAAGGGGGGGAAAACATTCAGTACTTC. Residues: CASSPEGGENIQYF.

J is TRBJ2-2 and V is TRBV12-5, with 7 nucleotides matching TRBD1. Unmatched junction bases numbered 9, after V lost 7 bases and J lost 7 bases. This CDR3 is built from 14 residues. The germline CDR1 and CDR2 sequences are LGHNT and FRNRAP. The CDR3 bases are TGTGCTAGTGCCCAGGGGGTGTTCGGCGGGGAGCTGTTTTTT. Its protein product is CASAQGVFGGELFF.

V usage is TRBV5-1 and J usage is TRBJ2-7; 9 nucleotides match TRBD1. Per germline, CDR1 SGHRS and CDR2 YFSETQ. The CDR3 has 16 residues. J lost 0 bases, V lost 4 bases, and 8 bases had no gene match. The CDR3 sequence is CASSPETGGSSYEQYF. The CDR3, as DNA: TGCGCCAGCAGCCCAGAAACAGGGGGCAGCTCCTACGAGCAGTACTTC. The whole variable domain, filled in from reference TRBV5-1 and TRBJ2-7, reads KAGVTQTPRYLIKTRGQQVTLSCSPISGHRSVSWYQQTPGQGLQFLFEYFSETQRNKGNFPGRFSGRQFSNSRSEMNVSTLELGDSALYLCASSPETGGSSYEQYFGPGTRLTVT.

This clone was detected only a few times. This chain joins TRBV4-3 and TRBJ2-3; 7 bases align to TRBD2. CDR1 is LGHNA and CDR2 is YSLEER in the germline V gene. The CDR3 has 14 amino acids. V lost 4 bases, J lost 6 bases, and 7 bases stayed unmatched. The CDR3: CASSLGLGSDTQYF. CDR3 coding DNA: TGCGCCAGCAGCCTCGGACTAGGAAGCGATACGCAGTATTTT.

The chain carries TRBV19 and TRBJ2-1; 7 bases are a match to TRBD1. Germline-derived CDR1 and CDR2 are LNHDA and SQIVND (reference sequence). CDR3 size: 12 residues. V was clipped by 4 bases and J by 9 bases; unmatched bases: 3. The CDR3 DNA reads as TGTGCCAGTAGTACCCGGACAGGTGAGCAGTTCTTC. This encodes CASSTRTGEQFF.

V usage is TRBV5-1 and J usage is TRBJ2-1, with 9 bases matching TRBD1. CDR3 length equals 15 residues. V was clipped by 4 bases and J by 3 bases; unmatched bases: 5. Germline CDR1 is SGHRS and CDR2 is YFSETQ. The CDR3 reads CASSVWTGVYNEQFF. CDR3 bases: TGCGCCAGCAGCGTTTGGACAGGGGTCTACAATGAGCAGTTCTTC.

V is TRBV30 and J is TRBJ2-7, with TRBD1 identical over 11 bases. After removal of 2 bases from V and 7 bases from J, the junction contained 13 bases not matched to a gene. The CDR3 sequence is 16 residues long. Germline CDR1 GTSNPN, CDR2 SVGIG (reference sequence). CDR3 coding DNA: TGTGCCTGGAGTCCGCCGGGGGACAGGGGGTTTCGTGAGCAGTACTTC. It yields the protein CAWSPPGDRGFREQYF.

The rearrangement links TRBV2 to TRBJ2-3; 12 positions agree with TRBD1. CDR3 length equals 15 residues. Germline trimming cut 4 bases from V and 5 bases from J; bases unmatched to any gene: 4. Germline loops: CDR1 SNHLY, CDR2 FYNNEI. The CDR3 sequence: CASSGGQGARDTQYF. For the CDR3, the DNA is TGTGCCAGCAGTGGGGGACAGGGGGCGAGAGATACGCAGTATTTT.

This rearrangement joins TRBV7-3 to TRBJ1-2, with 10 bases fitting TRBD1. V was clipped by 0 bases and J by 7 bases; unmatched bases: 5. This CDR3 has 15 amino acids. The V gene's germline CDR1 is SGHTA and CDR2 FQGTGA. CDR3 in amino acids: CASSLTGTGAVGYTF. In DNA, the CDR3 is TGTGCCAGCAGCTTAACGGGGACAGGGGCGGTTGGCTACACCTTC.

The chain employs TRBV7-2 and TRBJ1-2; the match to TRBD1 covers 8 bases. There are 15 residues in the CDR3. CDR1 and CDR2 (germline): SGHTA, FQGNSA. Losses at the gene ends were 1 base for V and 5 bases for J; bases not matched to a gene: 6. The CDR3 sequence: CASSLGGTGSYGYTF. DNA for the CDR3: TGTGCCAGCAGCTTAGGAGGGACAGGATCATATGGCTACACCTTC.

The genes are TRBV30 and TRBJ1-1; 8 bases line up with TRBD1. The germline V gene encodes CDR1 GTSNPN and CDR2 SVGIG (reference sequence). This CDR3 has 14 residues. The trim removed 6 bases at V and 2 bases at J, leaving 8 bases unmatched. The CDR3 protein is CACQTGAGNTEAFF. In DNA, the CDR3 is TGTGCCTGTCAGACAGGGGCGGGTAACACTGAAGCTTTCTTT.

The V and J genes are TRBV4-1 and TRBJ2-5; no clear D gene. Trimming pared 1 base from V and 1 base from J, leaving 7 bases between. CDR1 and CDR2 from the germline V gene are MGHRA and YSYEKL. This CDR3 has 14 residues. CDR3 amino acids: CASSQVWSQETQYF. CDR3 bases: TGCGCCAGCAGCCAAGTTTGGAGCCAAGAGACCCAGTACTTC.

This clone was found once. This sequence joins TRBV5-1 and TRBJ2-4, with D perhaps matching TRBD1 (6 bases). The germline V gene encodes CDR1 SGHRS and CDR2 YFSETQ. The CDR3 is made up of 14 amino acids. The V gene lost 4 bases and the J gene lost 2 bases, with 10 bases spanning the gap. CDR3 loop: CASSPGVPKNIQYF. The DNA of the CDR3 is TGCGCCAGCAGCCCAGGGGTGCCCAAAAACATTCAGTACTTC.

Here the CDR3 DNA reads TGTGCCAGCATCGGAACTAGCGGAAAGAGCACAGATACGCAGTATTTT. Encoded protein: CASIGTSGKSTDTQYF. The chain joins TRBV2 to TRBJ2-3; 8 bases are a match to TRBD2. The germline gives CDR1 SNHLY, CDR2 FYNNEI. The CDR3 spans 16 residues. V lost 7 bases to trimming and J lost 0 bases; unmatched junction nucleotides: 9.

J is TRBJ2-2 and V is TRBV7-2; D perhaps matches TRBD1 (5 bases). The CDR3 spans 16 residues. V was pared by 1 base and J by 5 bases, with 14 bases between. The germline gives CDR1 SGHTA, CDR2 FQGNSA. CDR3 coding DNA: TGTGCCAGCAGCTTAGGCTCACAGGTTTATACCGGGGAGCTGTTTTTT. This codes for CASSLGSQVYTGELFF.

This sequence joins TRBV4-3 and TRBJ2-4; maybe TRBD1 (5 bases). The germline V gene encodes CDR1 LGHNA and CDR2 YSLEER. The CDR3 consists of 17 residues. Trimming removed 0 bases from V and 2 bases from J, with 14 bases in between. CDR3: CASSQEAGAQTKNIQYF. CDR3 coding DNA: TGCGCCAGCAGCCAAGAGGCTGGGGCGCAAACCAAAAACATTCAGTACTTC.

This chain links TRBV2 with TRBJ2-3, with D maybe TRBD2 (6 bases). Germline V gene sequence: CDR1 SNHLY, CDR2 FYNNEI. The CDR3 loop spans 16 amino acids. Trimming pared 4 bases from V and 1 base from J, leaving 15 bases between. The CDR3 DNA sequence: TGTGCCAGCAGTGGGGGGGTTGGGGCAGGCACAGATACGCAGTATTTT. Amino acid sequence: CASSGGVGAGTDTQYF.

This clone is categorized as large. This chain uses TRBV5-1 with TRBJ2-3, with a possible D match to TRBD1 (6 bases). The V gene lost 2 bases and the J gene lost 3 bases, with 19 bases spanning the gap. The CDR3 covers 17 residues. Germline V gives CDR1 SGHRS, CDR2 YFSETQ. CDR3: CASSLRQVKMWTDTQYF. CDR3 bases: TGCGCCAGCAGCTTACGACAGGTGAAGATGTGGACAGATACGCAGTATTTT.

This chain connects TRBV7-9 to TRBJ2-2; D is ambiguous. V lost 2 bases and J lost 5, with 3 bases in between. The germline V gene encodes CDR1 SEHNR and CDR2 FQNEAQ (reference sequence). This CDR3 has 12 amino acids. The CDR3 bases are TGTGCCAGCAGCTTATCTACCGGGGAGCTGTTTTTT. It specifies CASSLSTGELFF.

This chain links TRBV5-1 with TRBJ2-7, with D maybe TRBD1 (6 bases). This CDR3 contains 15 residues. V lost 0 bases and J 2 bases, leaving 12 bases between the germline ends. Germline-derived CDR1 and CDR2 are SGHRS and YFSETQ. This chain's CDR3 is CASSLVGTITYEQYF. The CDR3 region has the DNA TGCGCCAGCAGCTTGGTCGGGACAATTACCTACGAGCAGTACTTC.

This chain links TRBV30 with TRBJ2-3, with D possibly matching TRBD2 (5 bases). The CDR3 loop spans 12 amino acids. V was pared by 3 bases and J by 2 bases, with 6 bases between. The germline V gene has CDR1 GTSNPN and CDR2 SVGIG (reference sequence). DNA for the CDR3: TGTGCCTGGAGGAGGGTCACAGATACGCAGTATTTT. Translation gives CAWRRVTDTQYF.

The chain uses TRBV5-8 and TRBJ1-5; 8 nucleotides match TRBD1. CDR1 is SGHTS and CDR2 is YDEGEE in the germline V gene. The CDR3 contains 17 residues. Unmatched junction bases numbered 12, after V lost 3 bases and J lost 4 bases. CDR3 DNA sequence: TGTGCCAGCAGCTCCTTTTCTGGACAGGGCAAAAATCAGCCCCAGCATTTT. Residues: CASSSFSGQGKNQPQHF.

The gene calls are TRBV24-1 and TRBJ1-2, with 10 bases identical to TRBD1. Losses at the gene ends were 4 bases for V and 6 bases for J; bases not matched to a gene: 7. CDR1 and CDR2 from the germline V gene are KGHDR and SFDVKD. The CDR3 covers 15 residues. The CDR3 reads CATSDPSGTGDGYTF. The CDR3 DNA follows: TGTGCCACCAGTGACCCCTCCGGGACAGGGGATGGCTACACCTTC.

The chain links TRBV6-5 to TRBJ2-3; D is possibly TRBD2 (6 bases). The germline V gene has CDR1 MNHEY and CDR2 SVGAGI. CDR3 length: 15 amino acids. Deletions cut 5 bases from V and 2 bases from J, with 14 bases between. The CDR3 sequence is CASSTLGGNTDTQYF. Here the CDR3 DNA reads TGTGCCAGCAGTACCCTGGGGGGAAACACAGATACGCAGTATTTT.